This T cell receptor (beta chain) was identified in a study of control samples from healthy donors and cancer patients. Libraries were prepared by immunoSEQ multiplex PCR; TCRdb keeps only in-frame clonotypes and omits some of them. The table has about 250,000 clones, 82% seen once; the top ten hold less than 15%. V lost 4 bases and J 1 base, leaving 11 bases between the germline ends. CDR1 is LNHDA and CDR2 is SQIVND in the germline V gene (reference sequence). The CDR3 contains 15 residues. The chain employs TRBV19 and TRBJ1-3, with a tentative D call TRBD1 (6 bases). The sequenced sample was PBMCs. This TCR was sampled from an older woman with lung cancer. CDR3 region: CASSKNRVSGNTIYF. The CDR3 DNA sequence: TGTGCCAGTAGTAAAAACAGGGTATCTGGAAACACCATATATTTT.